One T cell receptor beta chain is described in this entry. This CDR3 has 14 residues. Trimming removed 1 base from V and 1 base from J; junction bases left unmatched: 0. Germline V gives CDR1 KGHSH, CDR2 LQKENI. The record originates from a study of blood T cell repertoires in COVID-19. Study information: The samples span acute and convalescent COVID-19 from the United States, Italy and Spain. The analysed material was cDNA or gDNA that came from T cells, B-cell-depleted T cells, or PBMCs.

Authors' methods: The assay estimated nucleated cells by amplifying reference gene primers. Clones were sequenced by immunoSEQ multiplex PCR, and TCRdb holds only the in-frame ones, with some missing. The V and J calls and clone size come from that table; D and trimming were worked out from the DNA. The data show over 200,000 clones, about 80% seen once. This clonotype was sampled from a man aged 45-65 years with active or convalescent COVID-19. The J gene is TRBJ2-5, the V gene TRBV18, with 7 bases matching TRBD2. Sequencing was done on a sample of peripheral blood. The CDR3 reads CASSPRGGQETQYF. The DNA of the CDR3 is TGTGCCAGCTCACCACGGGGGGGCCAAGAGACCCAGTACTTC.